A single sample is the source of the 20 T cell receptor beta chains below, sequenced in a study of blood T cell repertoires in COVID-19 (dated by TCRdb to about 2020). Library method: the immunoSEQ multiplex PCR assay. Drawn from immuneACCESS, this table holds only the in-frame rearrangements with V and J called that TCRdb kept. Clones are partly lost; checked studies trace under half to an unresolved V gene and leave the rest unexplained. This sample lists about 170,000 clones; approximately 91% were detected once. The ten largest clones capture about 4.9% of the sample. The sequenced sample was peripheral blood. The receptors were gathered from a man in his late teens or twenties with COVID-19, enrolled during active disease.

The J gene is TRBJ1-4, the V gene TRBV30, with TRBD1 matching over 7 bases. The V gene's germline CDR1 is GTSNPN and CDR2 SVGIG (reference sequence). The V gene end was trimmed by 2 bases and the J gene end by 0 bases; junction bases not matched to a gene: 15. The CDR3 has 19 amino acids. CDR3 DNA: TGTGCCTGGAGTATTGGGGGCAGGGGGTCGCCGGCAACTAATGAAAAACTGTTTTTT. This encodes CAWSIGGRGSPATNEKLFF.

The chain links TRBV5-1 to TRBJ2-1, with D possibly matching TRBD2 (5 bases). CDR3 length: 15 amino acids. V gave up 1 base and J gave up 7 bases, with 15 bases separating them. The germline gives CDR1 SGHRS, CDR2 YFSETQ. CDR3 nucleotides: TGCGCCAGCAGCTTGATTTACGGGGAACGGAATGAGCAGTTCTTC. Amino acids: CASSLIYGERNEQFF.

Only one count was recorded for this clone. The chain joins TRBV30 to TRBJ2-1; 7 nucleotides agree with TRBD2. Germline-derived CDR1 and CDR2 are GTSNPN and SVGIG (reference sequence). The CDR3 is made up of 12 amino acids. Germline trimming cut 2 bases from V and 15 bases from J; bases unmatched to any gene: 10. CDR3: CAWSLIGLDWFF. The CDR3 DNA reads as TGTGCCTGGAGTCTAATAGGACTAGATTGGTTCTTC.

This sequence joins TRBV7-8 and TRBJ1-1; 10 nucleotides agree with TRBD1. Germline V lookup: CDR1 SGHVS, CDR2 FQNEAQ. V was clipped by 5 bases and J by 8 bases; unmatched bases: 5. The CDR3 has 13 amino acids. CDR3 sequence (DNA): TGTGCCAGCAGCACCCGGGACAGGGGCGAAGCTTTCTTT. As protein: CASSTRDRGEAFF.

The genes are TRBV13 and TRBJ2-1; 8 positions match TRBD2. The junction had 5 bases not matched to a gene; V was cut back by 1 base and J by 0 bases. Germline CDR1 is PRHDT and CDR2 is FYEKMQ (reference sequence). The CDR3 is 17 amino acids. CDR3 nucleotides: TGTGCCAGCAGCTTAGCGGGAGGGCCCGGCTCCTACAATGAGCAGTTCTTC. Its translation: CASSLAGGPGSYNEQFF.

The chain joins TRBV4-1 to TRBJ2-2; 9 bases agree with TRBD1. CDR3 size: 18 residues. CDR1 and CDR2 (germline): MGHRA, YSYEKL. After removal of 2 bases from V and 2 bases from J, the junction contained 9 bases not matched to a gene. The CDR3 region is CASSQTFYRGQNTGELFF. CDR3 DNA sequence: TGCGCCAGCAGCCAAACTTTTTACAGGGGGCAAAACACCGGGGAGCTGTTTTTT.

V and J are TRBV19 and TRBJ2-1; 9 nucleotides agree with TRBD1. Germline assignment: CDR1 LNHDA and CDR2 SQIVND (reference sequence). V was pared by 4 bases and J by 7 bases, with 5 bases of the junction left unmatched. This CDR3 is built from 14 residues. CDR3 sequence: CASSRGQGKNEQFF. CDR3 nucleotides: TGTGCCAGTAGTAGGGGACAGGGTAAAAATGAGCAGTTCTTC. The variable domain in full, completed from reference TRBV19 and TRBJ2-1, reads DGGITQSPKYLFRKEGQNVTLSCEQNLNHDAMYWYRQDPGQGLRLIYYSQIVNDFQKGDIAEGYSVSREKKESFPLTVTSAQKNPTAFYLCASSRGQGKNEQFFGPGTRLTVL.

The V gene is TRBV6-5, the J gene TRBJ1-1; 7 nucleotides agree with TRBD1. Germline assignment: CDR1 MNHEY and CDR2 SVGAGI. The CDR3 consists of 13 residues. The junction had 6 bases not matched to a gene; V was cut back by 8 bases and J by 3 bases. CDR3 DNA sequence: TGTGCCAGCCTAGGTCAGGGGGACACTGAAGCTTTCTTT. Amino acids: CASLGQGDTEAFF.

The chain carries TRBV3-1 (or the pseudogene TRBV3-2) and TRBJ1-4, with 7 bases aligning to TRBD1. The CDR3 sequence is 15 residues long. Losses at the gene ends were 3 bases for V and 7 bases for J; bases not matched to a gene: 8. Germline CDR1 reads LGHDT; CDR2 reads YNNKEL (reference sequence). Written as DNA, the CDR3 is TGTGCCAGCAGCCACGGACAGGCCGGTGGTGAAAAACTGTTTTTT. Residues: CASSHGQAGGEKLFF.

On this clone: The sample holds other DNA sequences that translate to the same CDR3. The V and J genes are TRBV15 and TRBJ2-7; the D gene is possibly TRBD1 (6 bases). The germline CDR1 and CDR2 sequences are LNHNV and YYDKDF (reference sequence). Trimming cost V 6 bases and J 3 bases, with 12 bases left between them. This CDR3 region has 13 residues. For the CDR3, the DNA is TGTGCCACCAGTCGAGACAGGAGCTACGAGCAGTACTTC. It encodes CATSRDRSYEQYF.

The gene calls are TRBV28 and TRBJ2-1; the match to TRBD2 covers 9 bases. V trimming: 5 bases; J trimming: 8 bases; junction bases outside the gene matches: 7. Germline CDR1 is MDHEN and CDR2 is SYDVKM. CDR3 size: 14 residues. DNA of the CDR3: TGTGCCAGCAGTCGCGGGAGGGCCTTCGATGAGCAGTTCTTC. This sequence encodes CASSRGRAFDEQFF.

This clone occurred once. CDR3 bases: TGTGCCAGCAGTCCTCACAGGGCTGGCCACGAGCAGTACTTC. Translated, it gives CASSPHRAGHEQYF. V gene TRBV27 combines with J gene TRBJ2-7; TRBD1 might be the D (6 bases). CDR1 and CDR2 from the germline V gene are MNHEY and SMNVEV (reference sequence). V lost 5 bases and J lost 5, with 16 bases in between. This CDR3 is built from 14 residues.

The chain combines TRBV27 with TRBJ2-7; D might be TRBD2 (5 bases). Trimming stripped 6 bases from V and 2 bases from J, with 11 bases between. This CDR3 region has 13 residues. Germline loops: CDR1 MNHEY, CDR2 SMNVEV (reference sequence). The CDR3 protein is CASSRLATYEQYF. In DNA form, the CDR3 reads TGTGCCAGCAGCCGCCTAGCCACCTACGAGCAGTACTTC.

The V and J genes are TRBV29-1 and TRBJ2-7, with a possible D match to TRBD2 (5 bases). V gave up 0 bases and J gave up 4 bases, with 16 bases separating them. The CDR3 loop spans 15 amino acids. Germline V CDR1 and CDR2: SQVTM, ANQGSEA. The CDR3 spells CSVEDLREGKYEQYF. The CDR3 DNA sequence: TGCAGCGTTGAAGATCTTCGGGAAGGGAAATACGAGCAGTACTTC.

V usage is TRBV10-3 and J usage is TRBJ2-3; tentative D call: TRBD2 (5 bases). From germline, CDR1 is ENHRY and CDR2 SYGVKD. Trimming stripped 3 bases from V and 5 bases from J, with 6 bases between. This CDR3 has 12 amino acids. CDR3 nucleotides: TGTGCCATCAGTGAAGGAGGAGATACGCAGTATTTT. This encodes CAISEGGDTQYF.

The chain joins TRBV9 to TRBJ2-2; the D gene is possibly TRBD2 (6 bases). Deletions cut 4 bases from V and 3 bases from J, with 13 bases between. CDR1 is SGDLS, CDR2 YYNGEE, per germline. The CDR3 length is 15 residues. The CDR3 loop reads CASSPGSVHTGELFF. For the CDR3, the DNA is TGTGCCAGCAGCCCCGGGAGTGTGCACACCGGGGAGCTGTTTTTT.

This chain connects TRBV5-6 to TRBJ2-1, with D uncertain. The ends were cut back, 4 bases at V and 3 bases at J, with 14 bases in the middle. The V gene's germline CDR1 is SGHDT and CDR2 YYEEEE. CDR3 length: 15 amino acids. As DNA, the CDR3 is TGTGCCAGCAGCCCTCAGATTACCATCTACAATGAGCAGTTCTTC. Translated, it gives CASSPQITIYNEQFF.

This rearrangement joins TRBV6-2 or TRBV6-3 to TRBJ2-7; D call uncertain. The CDR3 extends over 12 amino acids. The germline CDR1 and CDR2 sequences are MNHEY and SVGEGT. Trimming took off 2 bases at V and 4 bases at J, with 6 bases between the two ends. The CDR3 region is CASSYRSYEQYF. CDR3 nucleotides: TGTGCCAGCAGTTACCGGAGTTACGAGCAGTACTTC.

V gene TRBV28 combines with J gene TRBJ2-3; 7 positions match TRBD1. Germline V gene sequence: CDR1 MDHEN, CDR2 SYDVKM. The CDR3 is 16 amino acids. The V gene end was trimmed by 5 bases and the J gene end by 6 bases; junction bases not matched to a gene: 14. The DNA for the CDR3 is TGTGCCAGCAGTGCGACCCGGGACAGTGTCAGGGATACGCAGTATTTT. Translation: CASSATRDSVRDTQYF.

The genes are TRBV7-2 and TRBJ2-1, with 8 bases fitting TRBD2. J was trimmed by 2 bases and V by 1 base; bases with no gene match: 4. The CDR3 covers 16 residues. Germline V gene lookup returns CDR1 SGHTA and CDR2 FQGNSA. CDR3 region: CASSLDGRAPYNEQFF. In DNA, the CDR3 is TGTGCCAGCAGCTTAGACGGGAGGGCCCCCTACAATGAGCAGTTCTTC.